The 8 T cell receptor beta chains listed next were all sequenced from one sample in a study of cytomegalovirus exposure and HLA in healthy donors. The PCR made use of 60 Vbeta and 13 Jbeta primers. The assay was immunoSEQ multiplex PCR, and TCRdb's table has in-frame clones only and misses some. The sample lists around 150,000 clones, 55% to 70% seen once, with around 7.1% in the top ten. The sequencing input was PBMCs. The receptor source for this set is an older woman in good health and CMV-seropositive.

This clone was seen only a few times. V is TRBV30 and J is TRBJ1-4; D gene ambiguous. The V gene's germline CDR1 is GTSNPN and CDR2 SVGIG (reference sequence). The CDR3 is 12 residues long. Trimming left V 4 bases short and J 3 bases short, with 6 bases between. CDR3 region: CAWKRANEKLFF. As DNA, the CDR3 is TGTGCCTGGAAGAGGGCTAATGAAAAACTGTTTTTT.

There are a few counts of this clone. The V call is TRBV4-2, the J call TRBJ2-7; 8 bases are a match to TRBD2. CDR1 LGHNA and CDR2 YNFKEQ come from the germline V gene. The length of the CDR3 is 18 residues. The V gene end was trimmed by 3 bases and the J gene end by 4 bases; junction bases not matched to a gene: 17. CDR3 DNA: TGTGCCAGCAGCCATGGGGGCGGAAGCGGGAGCCCTCGGTACGAGCAGTACTTC. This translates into CASSHGGGSGSPRYEQYF.

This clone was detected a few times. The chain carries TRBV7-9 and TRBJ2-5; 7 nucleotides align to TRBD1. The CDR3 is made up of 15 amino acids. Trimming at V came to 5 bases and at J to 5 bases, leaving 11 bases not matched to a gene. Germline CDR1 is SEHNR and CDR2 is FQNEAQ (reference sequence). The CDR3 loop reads CASSPQTGSAETQYF. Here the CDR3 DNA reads TGTGCCAGCAGCCCCCAGACAGGGAGTGCGGAGACCCAGTACTTC.

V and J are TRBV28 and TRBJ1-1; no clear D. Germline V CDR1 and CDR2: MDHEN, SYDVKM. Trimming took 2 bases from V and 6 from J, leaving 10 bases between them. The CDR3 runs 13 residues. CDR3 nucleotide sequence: TGTGCCAGCAGTTTAGGCGGGGAGCCTGAAGCTTTCTTT. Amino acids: CASSLGGEPEAFF.

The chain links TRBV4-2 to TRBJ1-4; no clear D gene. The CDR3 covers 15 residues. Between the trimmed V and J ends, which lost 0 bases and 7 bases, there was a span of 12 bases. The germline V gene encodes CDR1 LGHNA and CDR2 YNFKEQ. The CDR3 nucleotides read TGTGCCAGCAGCCAAGATTTCTTGCTAGGTGAAAAACTGTTTTTT. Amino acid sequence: CASSQDFLLGEKLFF.

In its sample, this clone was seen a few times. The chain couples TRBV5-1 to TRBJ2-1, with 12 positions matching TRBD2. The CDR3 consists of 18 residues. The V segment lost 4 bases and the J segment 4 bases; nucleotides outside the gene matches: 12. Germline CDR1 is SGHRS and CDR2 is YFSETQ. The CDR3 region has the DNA TGCGCCAGCAGCCCCCCCCTAGCGGGAGGGCCAGGATACAATGAGCAGTTCTTC. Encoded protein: CASSPPLAGGPGYNEQFF.

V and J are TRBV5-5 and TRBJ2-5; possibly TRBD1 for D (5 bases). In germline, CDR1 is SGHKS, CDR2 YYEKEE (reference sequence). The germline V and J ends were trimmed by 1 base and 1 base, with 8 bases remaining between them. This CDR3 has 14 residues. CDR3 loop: CASSLMQGQETQYF. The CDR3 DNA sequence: TGTGCCAGCAGCTTGATGCAGGGCCAAGAGACCCAGTACTTC.

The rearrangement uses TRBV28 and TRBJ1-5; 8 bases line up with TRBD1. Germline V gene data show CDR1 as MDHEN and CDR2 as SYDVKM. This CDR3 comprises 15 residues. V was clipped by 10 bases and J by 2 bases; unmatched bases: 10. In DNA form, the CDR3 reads TGTGCCAACTCAGACAGGGGTCTCGGCAATCAGCCCCAGCATTTT. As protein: CANSDRGLGNQPQHF.